These 24 T cell receptor beta chains share one sample of origin, sequenced in a study of Tregs in tolerant kidney transplant recipients. Using immunoSEQ multiplex PCR, the repertoire was profiled, and TCRdb retains in-frame clones only, with some absent. Found here are 45,000 to 55,000 clones, about 90% of them singletons; the top ten hold nearly 15%. Related graft donors supplied nonmyeloablative bone marrow transplants, and mixed chimerism was transient. The material sequenced was CD8+ T cells from blood (PBMCs), taken 24 months after the transplant. The receptor set was obtained from a human patient who received a combined kidney and bone marrow transplant. The T cells may come from the graft donor.

The J gene is TRBJ1-1, the V gene TRBV11-2; 9 nucleotides match TRBD1. Germline CDR1 reads SGHAT; CDR2 reads FQNNGV. V lost 4 bases, J lost 5 bases, and 8 bases stayed unmatched. CDR3 length equals 15 residues. In DNA, the CDR3 is TGTGCCAGCAGCTCCCGGGACAGGGATTTAACTGAAGCTTTCTTT. It specifies CASSSRDRDLTEAFF.

The chain uses TRBV7-8 and TRBJ1-1, with 8 bases lining up with TRBD1. Trimming removed 5 bases from V and 4 bases from J; junction bases left unmatched: 6. The CDR3 totals 14 residues. The germline gives CDR1 SGHVS, CDR2 FQNEAQ. This CDR3 is CASSMTGAGTEAFF. The CDR3, as DNA: TGTGCCAGCAGCATGACAGGGGCTGGCACTGAAGCTTTCTTT. The entire variable domain, with the rest obtained from reference TRBV7-8 and TRBJ1-1, is as follows: GAGVSQSPRYKVAKRGQDVALRCDPISGHVSLFWYQQALGQGPEFLTYFQNEAQLDKSGLPSDRFFAERPEGSVSTLKIQRTQQEDSAVYLCASSMTGAGTEAFFGQGTRLTVV.

This chain connects TRBV2 to TRBJ2-1, with a weak D call TRBD2 (5 bases). The length of the CDR3 is 13 residues. Per germline, CDR1 SNHLY and CDR2 FYNNEI. Trimming took off 4 bases at V and 6 bases at J, with 10 bases between the two ends. The CDR3 region has the DNA TGTGCCAGCAGTGTAGCCGGAGGCAATGAGCAGTTCTTC. This encodes CASSVAGGNEQFF. The whole variable domain, filled in from reference TRBV2 and TRBJ2-1, reads EPEVTQTPSHQVTQMGQEVILRCVPISNHLYFYWYRQILGQKVEFLVSFYNNEISEKSEIFDDQFSVERPDGSNFTLKIRSTKLEDSAMYFCASSVAGGNEQFFGPGTRLTVL.

CDR3 protein: CASRSGWELFF. The CDR3 bases are TGTGCCAGCAGATCAGGCTGGGAGCTGTTTTTT. The chain employs TRBV28 and TRBJ2-2; unclear D gene. Per germline, CDR1 MDHEN and CDR2 SYDVKM. The V end lost 6 bases, the J end lost 9 bases, and 8 bases lay between the germline ends. The CDR3 length is 11 residues.

The gene calls are TRBV4-2 and TRBJ2-7, with no clear D. The V gene lost 5 bases and the J gene lost 3 bases, with 5 bases spanning the gap. There are 11 residues in the CDR3. Germline assignment: CDR1 LGHNA and CDR2 YNFKEQ. Written as DNA, the CDR3 is TGTGCCAGCAGCACCGGCTACGAGCAGTACTTC. Its protein is CASSTGYEQYF.

The chain uses TRBV5-6 and TRBJ1-1, with D maybe TRBD1 (5 bases). V lost 2 bases, J lost 2 bases, and 13 bases lay in between. The germline V gene encodes CDR1 SGHDT and CDR2 YYEEEE. This CDR3 region has 15 residues. This CDR3 reads CASSFGTQLNTEAFF. In DNA, the CDR3 is TGTGCCAGCAGCTTCGGGACTCAACTAAACACTGAAGCTTTCTTT.

V gene TRBV9 combines with J gene TRBJ2-3, with D maybe TRBD1 (6 bases). This CDR3 is 17 amino acids long. Per germline, CDR1 SGDLS and CDR2 YYNGEE. The V and J ends lost 0 bases and 1 base respectively, with 15 bases between them. The CDR3 DNA reads TGTGCCAGCAGCGTAGGTGTTGGGGGCCGAGGCACAGATACGCAGTATTTT. The encoded protein is CASSVGVGGRGTDTQYF. The variable domain in full, completed from reference TRBV9 and TRBJ2-3, reads DSGVTQTPKHLITATGQRVTLRCSPRSGDLSVYWYQQSLDQGLQFLIQYYNGEERAKGNILERFSAQQFPDLHSELNLSSLELGDSALYFCASSVGVGGRGTDTQYFGPGTRLTVL.

The rearrangement joins TRBV6-1 to TRBJ2-1; 15 positions agree with TRBD2. With V trimmed by 3 bases and J by 3 bases, 3 bases remained unmatched. Germline CDR1 MNHNS, CDR2 SASEGT. CDR3 length: 17 amino acids. The CDR3 protein is CASSEGLAGGLYNEQFF. Written as DNA, the CDR3 is TGTGCCAGCAGTGAGGGACTAGCGGGGGGCCTCTACAATGAGCAGTTCTTC.

The CDR3 region has the DNA TGTGCCAGCAGGGTTAGCTCCTACAATGAGCAGTTCTTC. This codes for CASRVSSYNEQFF. The J gene is TRBJ2-1, the V gene TRBV7-9, with D unresolved. V dropped 6 bases and J dropped 0 bases, with 6 bases sitting between them. Looked up from germline, CDR1 is SEHNR and CDR2 is FQNEAQ (reference sequence). The CDR3 totals 13 residues.

The rearrangement uses TRBV6-1 and TRBJ2-7; maybe TRBD1 (6 bases). Germline V gene lookup returns CDR1 MNHNS and CDR2 SASEGT. The CDR3 is 14 amino acids. V was trimmed by 2 bases and J by 3 bases, leaving 11 bases between them. The CDR3 region has the DNA TGTGCCAGCAGTGAACGGGACACCAGCTACGAGCAGTACTTC. It yields the protein CASSERDTSYEQYF.

The V and J genes are TRBV19 and TRBJ2-5; TRBD1 is a possible D gene (5 bases). The J call may be in error: the DNA end matches TRBJ2-7 better. CDR3 length: 13 amino acids. CDR1 and CDR2 from the germline V gene are LNHDA and SQIVND (reference sequence). This chain's CDR3 is CASRETEYYEQYF. CDR3 DNA sequence: TGTGCCAGTAGGGAGACAGAATACTACGAGCAGTACTTC.

This clone was found once. The V and J genes are TRBV4-1 and TRBJ2-1; 9 bases line up with TRBD2. CDR1 and CDR2 (germline): MGHRA, YSYEKL. CDR3 length: 15 amino acids. Losses at the gene ends were 1 base for V and 6 bases for J; bases not matched to a gene: 4. CDR3: CASSQVGAGGNEQFF. The CDR3, as DNA: TGCGCCAGCAGCCAAGTCGGAGCGGGAGGCAATGAGCAGTTCTTC.

The chain employs TRBV7-2 and TRBJ2-5, with 12 bases matching TRBD1. Germline-derived CDR1 and CDR2 are SGHTA and FQGNSA. V gave up 4 bases and J gave up 4 bases; unmatched junction bases: 4. The CDR3 totals 15 residues. For the CDR3, the DNA is TGTGCCAGCAGCTCCTGGGACAGGGGGCGAGAGACCCAGTACTTC. This sequence encodes CASSSWDRGRETQYF.

The chain links TRBV19 to TRBJ2-7; 14 nucleotides line up with TRBD2. V was pared by 9 bases and J by 1 base, with 11 bases of the junction left unmatched. This CDR3 is 17 amino acids long. CDR1 is LNHDA and CDR2 is SQIVND in the germline V gene (reference sequence). CDR3 sequence (DNA): TGTGCCAGCACTACCGGGACTAGCGGGAGCCCATCCTACGAGCAGTACTTC. This translates into CASTTGTSGSPSYEQYF.

The CDR3 region has the DNA TGTGCCAGCAGCCAAGGATCAGGCCTGGGACTAGCAGCCCCCGGCGAAGAGACCCAGTACTTC. Its translation is CASSQGSGLGLAAPGEETQYF. The chain joins TRBV4-2 to TRBJ2-5; TRBD2 aligns across 9 bases. CDR1 and CDR2 (germline): LGHNA, YNFKEQ. The V and J ends lost 1 base and 3 bases, in that order; junction bases with no gene match: 21. CDR3 length: 21 residues.

The chain carries TRBV7-2 and TRBJ2-1; 12 positions match TRBD2. The CDR3 contains 16 residues. Germline assignment: CDR1 SGHTA and CDR2 FQGNSA. Unmatched junction bases numbered 13, after V lost 7 bases and J lost 9 bases. The CDR3 loop is CASTGASGRAMSEQFF. The CDR3, as DNA: TGTGCCAGCACCGGGGCTAGCGGGAGGGCCATGAGTGAGCAGTTCTTC.

J is TRBJ2-5 and V is TRBV4-3; 8 bases align to TRBD1. Germline V gives CDR1 LGHNA, CDR2 YSLEER. The CDR3 contains 16 residues. Trimming took 1 base from V and 4 from J; bases not matched to a gene: 8. CDR3 nucleotides: TGCGCCAGCAGCCAAGGGACAGGGTGGCTAGGAGAGACCCAGTACTTC. Its protein product is CASSQGTGWLGETQYF.

The gene calls are TRBV5-6 and TRBJ2-3; 9 positions agree with TRBD1. Losses at the gene ends were 4 bases for V and 6 bases for J; bases not matched to a gene: 12. The CDR3 loop spans 16 amino acids. Germline lookup yields CDR1 SGHDT and CDR2 YYEEEE. The CDR3 DNA sequence: TGTGCCAGCAGCCTTACAGGGGGCGCATCGGAGGATACGCAGTATTTT. Translated, it gives CASSLTGGASEDTQYF.

The V call is TRBV19, the J call TRBJ2-7; 10 bases match TRBD1. Germline V gene lookup returns CDR1 LNHDA and CDR2 SQIVND (reference sequence). The V gene end was trimmed by 3 bases and the J gene end by 0 bases; junction bases not matched to a gene: 2. CDR3 length: 15 residues. In nucleotides, the CDR3 is TGTGCCAGTAGTATCGGACAGGGGGGCTCCTACGAGCAGTACTTC. Translating it yields CASSIGQGGSYEQYF.

The chain carries TRBV18 and TRBJ2-5; D perhaps matches TRBD2 (6 bases). This CDR3 spans 12 amino acids. The V end was cut by 2 bases, the J end by 11 bases, with 12 bases between. CDR1 is KGHSH, CDR2 LQKENI, per germline. The CDR3 coding sequence is TGTGCCAGCTCACCAGGAGGGTCTGGGCAGTACTTC. Protein sequence: CASSPGGSGQYF.

The V gene is TRBV15, the J gene TRBJ2-1; 9 bases map to TRBD2. CDR1 and CDR2 (germline): LNHNV, YYDKDF (reference sequence). The CDR3 runs to 16 residues. The V segment lost 9 bases and the J segment 8 bases; nucleotides outside the gene matches: 17. The DNA of the CDR3 is TGTGCCACGGAGACAGGGATAAGCGGGAGGATACATGAGCAGTTCTTC. Protein sequence: CATETGISGRIHEQFF.

J is TRBJ1-1 and V is TRBV5-1; TRBD1 might be the D (5 bases). CDR3 length: 14 residues. V was trimmed by 4 bases and J by 5 bases, leaving 15 bases between them. The germline V gene encodes CDR1 SGHRS and CDR2 YFSETQ. The CDR3 is CASSPEPDSTEAFF. CDR3 bases: TGCGCCAGCAGCCCGGAACCCGACAGTACTGAAGCTTTCTTT.

The chain links TRBV4-1 to TRBJ2-7, with unresolved D. Deletions cut 0 bases from V and 4 bases from J, with 16 bases between. Germline V gene sequence: CDR1 MGHRA, CDR2 YSYEKL. This CDR3 contains 16 residues. The CDR3 is CASSQDLVAPGYEQYF. The CDR3 DNA is TGCGCCAGCAGCCAAGATTTGGTAGCCCCTGGGTACGAGCAGTACTTC.

This chain uses TRBV9 with TRBJ2-5; no firm D call. This CDR3 contains 14 residues. Per germline, CDR1 SGDLS and CDR2 YYNGEE. V lost 3 bases to trimming and J lost 5 bases, with 14 bases between them. CDR3 sequence: CASSAGLLVETQYF. The CDR3 region has the DNA TGTGCCAGCAGCGCCGGCTTGCTAGTGGAGACCCAGTACTTC.